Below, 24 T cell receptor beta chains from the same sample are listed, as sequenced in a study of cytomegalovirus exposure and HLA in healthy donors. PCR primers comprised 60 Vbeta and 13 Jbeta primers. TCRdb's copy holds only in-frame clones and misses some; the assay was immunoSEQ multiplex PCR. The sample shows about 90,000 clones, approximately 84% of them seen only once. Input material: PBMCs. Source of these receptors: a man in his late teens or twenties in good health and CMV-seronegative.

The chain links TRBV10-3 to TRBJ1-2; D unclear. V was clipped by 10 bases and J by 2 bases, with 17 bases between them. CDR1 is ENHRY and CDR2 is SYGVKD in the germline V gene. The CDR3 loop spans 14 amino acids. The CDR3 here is CATTPLQENYGYTF. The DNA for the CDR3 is TGTGCCACCACCCCTCTCCAAGAGAACTATGGCTACACCTTC.

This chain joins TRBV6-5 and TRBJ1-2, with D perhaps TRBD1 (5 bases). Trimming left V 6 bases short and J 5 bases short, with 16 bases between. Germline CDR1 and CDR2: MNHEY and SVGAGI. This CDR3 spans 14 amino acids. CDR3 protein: CASSLRVVGYGYTF. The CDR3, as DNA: TGTGCCAGCAGCCTCAGGGTGGTAGGGTATGGCTACACCTTC.

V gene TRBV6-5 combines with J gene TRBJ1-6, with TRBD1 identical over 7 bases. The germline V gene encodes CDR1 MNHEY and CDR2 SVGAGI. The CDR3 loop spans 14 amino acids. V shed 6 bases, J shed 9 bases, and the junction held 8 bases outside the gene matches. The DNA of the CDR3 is TGTGCCAGCAGGCAGCAGGGGGGTGGTTCACCCCTCCACTTT. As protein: CASRQQGGGSPLHF.

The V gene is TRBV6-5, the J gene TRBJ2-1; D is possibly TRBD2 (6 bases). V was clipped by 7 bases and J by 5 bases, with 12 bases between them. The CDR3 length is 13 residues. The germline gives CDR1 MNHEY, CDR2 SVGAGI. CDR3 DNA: TGTGCCAGCACGGTAGCGGACCACAATGAGCAGTTCTTC. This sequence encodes CASTVADHNEQFF.

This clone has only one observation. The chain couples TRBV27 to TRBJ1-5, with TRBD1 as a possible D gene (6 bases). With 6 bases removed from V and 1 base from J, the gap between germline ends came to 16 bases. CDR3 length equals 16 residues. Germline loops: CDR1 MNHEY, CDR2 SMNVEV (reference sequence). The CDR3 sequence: CASSTTHRVSNQPQHF. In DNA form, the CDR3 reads TGTGCCAGCAGCACTACCCACAGGGTGAGCAATCAGCCCCAGCATTTT.

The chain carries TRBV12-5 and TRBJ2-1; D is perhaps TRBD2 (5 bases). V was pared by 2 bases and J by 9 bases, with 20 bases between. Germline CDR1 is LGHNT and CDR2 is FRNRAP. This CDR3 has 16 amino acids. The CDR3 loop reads CASGLSPSSSWGEQFF. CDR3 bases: TGTGCTAGTGGTTTGTCCCCTAGCAGTAGTTGGGGTGAGCAGTTCTTC.

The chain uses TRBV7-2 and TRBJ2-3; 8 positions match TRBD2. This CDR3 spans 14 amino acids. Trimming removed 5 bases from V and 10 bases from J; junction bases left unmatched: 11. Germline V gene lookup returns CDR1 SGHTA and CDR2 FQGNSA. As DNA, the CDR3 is TGTGCCAGCAGCCCACAGCGGGAGACCCGGGCGCAGTATTTT. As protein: CASSPQRETRAQYF.

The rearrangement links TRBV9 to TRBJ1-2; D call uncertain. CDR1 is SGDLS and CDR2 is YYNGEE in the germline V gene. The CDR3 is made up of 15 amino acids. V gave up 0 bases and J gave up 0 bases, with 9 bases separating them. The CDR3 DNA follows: TGTGCCAGCAGCGTAGGCGGCAGCCCTAACTATGGCTACACCTTC. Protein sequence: CASSVGGSPNYGYTF.

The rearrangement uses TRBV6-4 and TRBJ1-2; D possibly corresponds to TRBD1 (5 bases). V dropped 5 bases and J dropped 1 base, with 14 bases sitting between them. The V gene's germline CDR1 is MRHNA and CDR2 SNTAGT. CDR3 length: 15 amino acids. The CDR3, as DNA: TGTGCCAGCAGTCCAGGGCCCCTCTTTAACTATGGCTACACCTTC. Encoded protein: CASSPGPLFNYGYTF.

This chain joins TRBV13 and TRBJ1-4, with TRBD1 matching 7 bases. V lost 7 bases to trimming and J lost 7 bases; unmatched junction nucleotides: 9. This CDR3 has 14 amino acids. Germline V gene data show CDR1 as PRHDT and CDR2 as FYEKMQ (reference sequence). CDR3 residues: CASTQQGKFEKLFF. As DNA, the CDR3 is TGTGCCAGCACGCAACAGGGGAAATTTGAAAAACTGTTTTTT.

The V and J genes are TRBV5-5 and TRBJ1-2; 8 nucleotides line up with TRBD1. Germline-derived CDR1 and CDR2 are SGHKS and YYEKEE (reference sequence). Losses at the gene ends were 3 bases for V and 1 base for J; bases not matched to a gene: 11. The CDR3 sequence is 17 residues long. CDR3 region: CASSYSPTGGVNYGYTF. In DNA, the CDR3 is TGTGCCAGCAGCTACAGCCCAACAGGGGGGGTTAACTATGGCTACACCTTC.

The CDR3 sequence: CASSDPGQGHYGYTF. CDR3 nucleotide sequence: TGTGCCAGCAGTGACCCGGGACAGGGACACTATGGCTACACCTTC. V is TRBV25-1 and J is TRBJ1-2, with TRBD1 identical over 9 bases. J was trimmed by 3 bases and V by 3 bases; bases with no gene match: 5. CDR3 length equals 15 residues. CDR1 is MGHDK, CDR2 SYGVNS, per germline.

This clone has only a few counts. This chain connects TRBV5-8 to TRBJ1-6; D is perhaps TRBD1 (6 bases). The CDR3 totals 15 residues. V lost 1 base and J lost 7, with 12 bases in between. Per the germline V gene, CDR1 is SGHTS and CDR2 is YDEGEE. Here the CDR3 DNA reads TGTGCCAGCAGCTTGACAGGGATTAGGAATTCACCCCTCCACTTT. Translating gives CASSLTGIRNSPLHF.

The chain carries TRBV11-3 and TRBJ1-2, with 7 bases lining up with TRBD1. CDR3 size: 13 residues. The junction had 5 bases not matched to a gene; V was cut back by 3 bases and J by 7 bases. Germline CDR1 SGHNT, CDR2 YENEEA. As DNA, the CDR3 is TGTGCCAGCAGCTTCCCAGGGGGGTTTGGCTACACCTTC. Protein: CASSFPGGFGYTF.

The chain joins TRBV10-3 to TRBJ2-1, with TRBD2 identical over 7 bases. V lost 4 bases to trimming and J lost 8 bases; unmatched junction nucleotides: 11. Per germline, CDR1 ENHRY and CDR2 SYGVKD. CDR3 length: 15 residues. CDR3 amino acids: CAISVGLVGVYEQFF. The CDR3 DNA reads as TGTGCCATCAGTGTCGGACTAGTAGGTGTCTATGAGCAGTTCTTC.

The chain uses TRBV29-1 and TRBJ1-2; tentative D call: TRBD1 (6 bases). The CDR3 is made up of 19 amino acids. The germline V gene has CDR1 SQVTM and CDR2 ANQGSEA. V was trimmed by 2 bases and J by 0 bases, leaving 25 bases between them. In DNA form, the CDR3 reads TGCAGCGTTGAACCCCCCCCCAGGGGTACTAAGAGAGCTAACTATGGCTACACCTTC. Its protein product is CSVEPPPRGTKRANYGYTF.

The CDR3 DNA sequence: TGTGCCAGCAGTGAATCACAGGGCAGTCCCCAGCATTTT. This codes for CASSESQGSPQHF. The chain couples TRBV6-1 to TRBJ1-5, with a possible D match to TRBD1 (6 bases). V lost 2 bases to trimming and J lost 10 bases, with 12 bases between them. The CDR3 sequence is 13 residues long. The germline V gene encodes CDR1 MNHNS and CDR2 SASEGT.

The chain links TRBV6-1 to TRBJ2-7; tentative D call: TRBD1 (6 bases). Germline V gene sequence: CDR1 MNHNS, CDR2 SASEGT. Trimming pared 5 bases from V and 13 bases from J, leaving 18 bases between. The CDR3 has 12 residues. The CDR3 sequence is CASSLLTGRSYF. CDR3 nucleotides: TGTGCCAGCAGTTTGCTGACAGGTCGGTCCTACTTC.

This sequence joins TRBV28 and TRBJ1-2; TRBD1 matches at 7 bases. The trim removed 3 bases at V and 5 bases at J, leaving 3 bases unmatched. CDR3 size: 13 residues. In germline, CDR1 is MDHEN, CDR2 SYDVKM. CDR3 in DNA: TGTGCCAGCAGTTTGGGGACAGCATATGGCTACACCTTC. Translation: CASSLGTAYGYTF.

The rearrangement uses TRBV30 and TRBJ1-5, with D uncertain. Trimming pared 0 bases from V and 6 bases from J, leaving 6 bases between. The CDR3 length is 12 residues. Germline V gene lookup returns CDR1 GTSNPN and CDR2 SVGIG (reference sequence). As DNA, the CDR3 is TGTGCCTGGAGTGTTAGCGGTCAGCCCCAGCATTTT. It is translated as CAWSVSGQPQHF.

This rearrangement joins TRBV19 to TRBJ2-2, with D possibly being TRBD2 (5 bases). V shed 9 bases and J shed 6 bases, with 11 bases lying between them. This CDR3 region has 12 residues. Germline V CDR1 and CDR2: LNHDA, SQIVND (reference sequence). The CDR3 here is CASELGSGELFF. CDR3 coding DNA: TGTGCCAGCGAACTAGGTTCCGGGGAGCTGTTTTTT.

The CDR3 spells CASTGTTYEQYF. CDR3 bases: TGTGCCAGCACAGGGACTACCTACGAGCAGTACTTC. The chain employs TRBV7-2 and TRBJ2-7; 7 bases are shared with TRBD2. Germline CDR1 reads SGHTA; CDR2 reads FQGNSA. This CDR3 comprises 12 residues. J lost 2 bases, V lost 7 bases, and 2 bases had no gene match.

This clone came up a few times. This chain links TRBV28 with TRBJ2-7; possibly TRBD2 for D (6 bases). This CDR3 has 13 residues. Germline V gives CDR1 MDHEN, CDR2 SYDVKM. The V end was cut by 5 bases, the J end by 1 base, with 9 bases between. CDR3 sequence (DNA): TGTGCCAGCAGTCCTAGCGTATCCTACGAGCAGTACTTC. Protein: CASSPSVSYEQYF. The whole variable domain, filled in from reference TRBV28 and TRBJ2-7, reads DVKVTQSSRYLVKRTGEKVFLECVQDMDHENMFWYRQDPGLGLRLIYFSYDVKMKEKGDIPEGYSVSREKKERFSLILESASTNQTSMYLCASSPSVSYEQYFGPGTRLTVT.

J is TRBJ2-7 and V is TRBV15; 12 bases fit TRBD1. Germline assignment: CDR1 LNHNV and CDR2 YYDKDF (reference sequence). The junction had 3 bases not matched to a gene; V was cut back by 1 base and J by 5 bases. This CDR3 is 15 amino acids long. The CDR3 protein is CATSRVGTGGHEQYF. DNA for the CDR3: TGTGCCACCAGCAGAGTAGGGACAGGGGGCCACGAGCAGTACTTC.